These 20 T cell receptor beta chains were sequenced from one sample in a study of siplizumab effects on memory and regulatory T cells. Generated by immunoSEQ multiplex PCR, the TCRdb table keeps only in-frame clones and is missing some. The sample shows about 69,000 clones, about 87% of them seen only once. Sequenced sample: Tregs sorted from blood. Receptors were obtained from a human donor in good health.

This chain links TRBV21-1 with TRBJ2-5; TRBD2 was called by the table and not checked on the DNA. TRBV21-1 is assigned pseudogene status. The CDR3 spans 16 residues. The CDR3: CASSPRTRHCEETQYF. The CDR3 DNA sequence: TGTGCCAGCAGCCCCCGGACTCGCCACTGCGAAGAGACCCAGTACTTC.

The rearrangement uses TRBV28 and TRBJ2-1; the D gene is possibly TRBD1 (5 bases). The germline CDR1 and CDR2 sequences are MDHEN and SYDVKM. CDR3 length: 13 amino acids. Trimming took off 10 bases at V and 3 bases at J, with 13 bases between the two ends. The CDR3: CATRAGFYNEQFF. CDR3 coding DNA: TGTGCCACCAGGGCAGGTTTCTACAATGAGCAGTTCTTC.

The rearrangement links TRBV9 to TRBJ2-2; no clear D. Germline loops: CDR1 SGDLS, CDR2 YYNGEE. Trimming took off 4 bases at V and 4 bases at J, with 8 bases between the two ends. The CDR3 runs 13 residues. The CDR3 spells CASSLSITGELFF. The CDR3 DNA is TGTGCCAGCAGCCTTAGCATCACCGGGGAGCTGTTTTTT.

The genes are TRBV15 and TRBJ1-2; no clear D gene. In germline, CDR1 is LNHNV, CDR2 YYDKDF (reference sequence). The V end was cut by 5 bases, the J end by 5 bases, with 18 bases between. The CDR3 length is 15 residues. CDR3 amino acids: CATSERRQANYGYTF. The DNA of the CDR3 is TGTGCCACCAGCGAGAGGAGGCAGGCGAATTATGGCTACACCTTC.

This clone appeared a single time. The chain recombines TRBV10-1 with TRBJ2-1; possibly TRBD2 for D (7 bases). Germline V gene sequence: CDR1 WNHNN, CDR2 SYGVQD (reference sequence). Trimming removed 11 bases from V and 15 bases from J, with 23 bases in between. This CDR3 region has 12 residues. The CDR3 loop reads CASRGGTGLTFF. As DNA, the CDR3 is TGCGCCTCCAGGGGAGGGACGGGACTAACGTTCTTC.

The rearrangement links TRBV7-9 to TRBJ2-3, with 12 bases matching TRBD2. Germline assignment: CDR1 SEHNR and CDR2 FQNEAQ (reference sequence). V gave up 5 bases and J gave up 3 bases; unmatched junction bases: 3. The CDR3 spans 15 residues. Here the CDR3 DNA reads TGTGCCAGCAGCCGACTAGCGGGAGTTACAGATACGCAGTATTTT. Its protein product is CASSRLAGVTDTQYF.

V and J are TRBV18 and TRBJ1-1; 7 positions match TRBD1. The junction had 2 bases not matched to a gene; V was cut back by 4 bases and J by 3 bases. Per the germline V gene, CDR1 is KGHSH and CDR2 is LQKENI. The CDR3 has 13 residues. The CDR3 nucleotides are TGTGCCAGCTCACTTACAGGGGACACTGAAGCTTTCTTT. Its protein is CASSLTGDTEAFF.

The chain couples TRBV18 to TRBJ1-4, with TRBD1 matching 8 bases. The CDR3 is made up of 16 amino acids. V was clipped by 2 bases and J by 8 bases; unmatched bases: 10. Germline values: CDR1 KGHSH, CDR2 LQKENI. For the CDR3, the DNA is TGTGCCAGCTCACCAATAAATCAGGGGGCAGGAGAAAAACTGTTTTTT. Encoded protein: CASSPINQGAGEKLFF.

The chain couples TRBV18 to TRBJ2-4; 7 positions agree with TRBD2. The CDR3 loop spans 12 amino acids. The germline V gene encodes CDR1 KGHSH and CDR2 LQKENI. Germline trimming cut 5 bases from V and 10 bases from J; bases unmatched to any gene: 5. The CDR3 here is CASSSGEGIQYF. CDR3 DNA sequence: TGTGCCAGCTCATCTGGGGAGGGGATTCAGTACTTC.

The chain joins TRBV6-1 to TRBJ1-1; the match to TRBD1 covers 10 bases. V shed 7 bases and J 7 bases; nucleotides not matched to a gene: 6. This CDR3 region has 13 residues. Germline-derived CDR1 and CDR2 are MNHNS and SASEGT. CDR3 coding DNA: TGTGCCAGCACCGAGGGGACAGGGGTTGAAGCTTTCTTT. This codes for CASTEGTGVEAFF.

This chain uses TRBV6-5 with TRBJ2-7; D not certain. The germline V gene has CDR1 MNHEY and CDR2 SVGAGI. The ends were cut back, 8 bases at V and 1 base at J, with 9 bases in the middle. The CDR3 has 12 residues. DNA for the CDR3: TGTGCCAGCCGACGACCTTCCTACGAGCAGTACTTC. Translation: CASRRPSYEQYF.

The rearrangement links TRBV18 to TRBJ1-1, with a possible D match to TRBD1 (5 bases). Germline loops: CDR1 KGHSH, CDR2 LQKENI. V lost 0 bases and J 1 base, leaving 9 bases between the germline ends. The CDR3 sequence is 15 residues long. The CDR3 coding sequence is TGTGCCAGCTCACCACCTATCGGGGGGAACACTGAAGCTTTCTTT. Its protein product is CASSPPIGGNTEAFF. Complete variable domain (other parts from reference TRBV18 and TRBJ1-1): NAGVMQNPRHLVRRRGQEARLRCSPMKGHSHVYWYRQLPEEGLKFMVYLQKENIIDESGMPKERFSAEFPKEGPSILRIQQVVRGDSAAYFCASSPPIGGNTEAFFGQGTRLTVV.

The V and J genes are TRBV7-9 and TRBJ2-3; 9 bases are shared with TRBD2. The V and J ends lost 5 bases and 4 bases, in that order; junction bases with no gene match: 7. This CDR3 contains 15 residues. Germline V gene lookup returns CDR1 SEHNR and CDR2 FQNEAQ (reference sequence). CDR3 residues: CASSPGTSSADTQYF. The CDR3, as DNA: TGTGCCAGCAGCCCCGGGACTAGCAGTGCAGATACGCAGTATTTT. The full variable domain, its missing parts supplied by reference TRBV7-9 and TRBJ2-3, is DTGVSQNPRHKITKRGQNVTFRCDPISEHNRLYWYRQTLGQGPEFLTYFQNEAQLEKSRLLSDRFSAERPKGSFSTLEIQRTEQGDSAMYLCASSPGTSSADTQYFGPGTRLTVL.

This chain connects TRBV30 to TRBJ1-5; D unresolved. Germline V gene data show CDR1 as GTSNPN and CDR2 as SVGIG (reference sequence). V lost 0 bases, J lost 3 bases, and 6 bases lay in between. CDR3 size: 13 residues. This CDR3 is CAWSVTLNQPQHF. CDR3 in DNA: TGTGCCTGGAGTGTAACGCTCAATCAGCCCCAGCATTTT.

The chain links TRBV2 to TRBJ1-1; 8 bases fit TRBD1. V shed 3 bases, J shed 10 bases, and the junction held 7 bases outside the gene matches. CDR1 and CDR2 (germline): SNHLY, FYNNEI. The CDR3 consists of 13 residues. The CDR3 coding sequence is TGTGCCAGCAGTGATTCCAGGGGGCCGGGAGCTTTCTTT. This sequence encodes CASSDSRGPGAFF.

The rearrangement links TRBV6-1 to TRBJ2-3; D is undetermined. This CDR3 has 13 amino acids. V lost 6 bases and J 5 bases, leaving 12 bases between the germline ends. CDR1 is MNHNS and CDR2 is SASEGT in the germline V gene. Here the CDR3 DNA reads TGTGCCAGCAGGGCCTGGACGGGAGATACGCAGTATTTT. Amino acid sequence: CASRAWTGDTQYF.

This chain connects TRBV18 to TRBJ2-7; D tentatively reads TRBD1 or TRBD2 (5 bases each). CDR3 length: 15 amino acids. Deletions cut 3 bases from V and 0 bases from J, with 12 bases between. Germline CDR1 KGHSH, CDR2 LQKENI. CDR3 loop: CASSPLSGSSYEQYF. The CDR3 DNA sequence: TGTGCCAGCTCACCCTTGTCAGGGAGCTCCTACGAGCAGTACTTC.

The chain joins TRBV5-4 to TRBJ2-7, with TRBD2 matching 11 bases. From germline, CDR1 is SGHNT and CDR2 YYREEE (reference sequence). This CDR3 has 15 amino acids. Trimming cost V 4 bases and J 3 bases; bases outside gene matches: 6. CDR3 loop: CASSRTGTSGYEQYF. The CDR3, as DNA: TGTGCCAGCAGCCGAACCGGGACTAGCGGCTACGAGCAGTACTTC.

V is TRBV5-1 and J is TRBJ2-2; maybe TRBD2 (6 bases). The CDR3 has 16 amino acids. Trimming took 3 bases from V and 0 from J, leaving 12 bases between them. Germline loops: CDR1 SGHRS, CDR2 YFSETQ. Here the CDR3 reads CASSWGGATNTGELFF. CDR3 coding DNA: TGCGCCAGCAGCTGGGGCGGGGCCACGAACACCGGGGAGCTGTTTTTT.

J is TRBJ2-5 and V is TRBV5-1, with 7 nucleotides matching TRBD1. This CDR3 is 13 amino acids long. Germline loops: CDR1 SGHRS, CDR2 YFSETQ. With 0 bases clipped from V and 9 bases from J, the junction kept 5 bases outside the gene matches. The CDR3 sequence is CASSLGQGMAQYF. In DNA, the CDR3 is TGCGCCAGCAGCTTGGGACAGGGAATGGCCCAGTACTTC.